This T cell receptor (beta chain) appears in the sequencing data of a study of CD8 T cells in ankylosing spondylitis. TCRdb re-derived calls from the 5' RACE reads in MiXCR, one entry per CDR3 protein. The repertoire includes about 200,000 distinct CDR3 sequences, more than 25% of them detected once, and less than 8.5% sits in the top ten. This clonotype was recorded at least ten times. Germline V gives CDR1 SGDLS, CDR2 YYNGEE. Trimming at V came to 0 bases and at J to 5 bases, leaving 9 bases not matched to a gene. The CDR3 has 16 amino acids. Sequencing was done on a sample of blood, either unsorted or a sorted T cell fraction (not recorded which). This clonotype originated in a male donor with ankylosing spondylitis or in good health (not recorded which). The gene calls are TRBV9 and TRBJ2-5, with 8 nucleotides matching TRBD2. This chain's CDR3 is CASSVGSAGVGETQYF. CDR3 bases: TGTGCCAGCAGCGTAGGCTCAGCGGGAGTTGGGGAGACCCAGTACTTC. The variable domain in full, with the rest retrieved from reference TRBV9 and TRBJ2-5, is DSGVTQTPKHLITATGQRVTLRCSPRSGDLSVYWYQQSLDQGLQFLIQYYNGEERAKGNILERFSAQQFPDLHSELNLSSLELGDSALYFCASSVGSAGVGETQYFGPGTRLLVL.